This T cell receptor beta chain is drawn from a study of graft-versus-host responses after intestinal transplantation. Study details: The transplants performed in recipients were multivisceral, liver-intestinal, or isolated intestinal. Anti-thymocyte globulin induction was given to all recipients, followed by tacrolimus and steroids for roughly 3 years. Points from the study as a whole: With peak circulating GvH clone levels came an association with early post-transplant HvG declines. GvH clones were found in recipient marrow; some appeared first in ileum or blood.

The germline V and J ends were trimmed by 7 bases and 4 bases, with 11 bases remaining between them. CDR1 MDHEN and CDR2 SYDVKM come from the germline V gene. CDR3 length: 12 residues. As to this clone: Antigen unknown.

Sequenced by immunoSEQ multiplex PCR; TCRdb stores in-frame clones only, minus some. The top ten clones hold about 0.18% of a sample with about 97,000 clones, roughly 91% of them seen once. The chain is built from TRBV28 and TRBJ2-7; D is uncertain. Material: unstimulated CD4+ T cells sorted from spleen or lymph node cells, obtained before transplant. The TCR sequence derives from a human donor who was the organ donor for an intestinal transplant. CDR3 in amino acids: CASNSNGYEQYF. CDR3 DNA sequence: TGTGCCAGCAACTCCAACGGGTACGAGCAGTACTTC.